The T cell receptor (beta chain) described here comes from a study of blood T cell repertoires in COVID-19. About the study: Samples representing acute and convalescent COVID-19 were sourced from the United States, Italy and Spain. T cells, B-cell-depleted T cells, or PBMCs supplied cDNA or gDNA.

The CDR3 totals 13 residues. Germline CDR1 is SGHRS and CDR2 is YFSETQ. The V end was cut by 1 base, the J end by 6 bases, with 10 bases between. As handled by the study authors: For nucleated cells, counts were estimated from reference gene primer amplification. Repertoires were generated with immunoSEQ multiplex PCR, while TCRdb's copy carries only in-frame clones and drops some. The V and J calls and the clone size are those of that table, but D and trimming were determined from the DNA. The sample shows about 80,000 clones, approximately 80% of them seen only once. The clonotype was recovered from a woman aged 70-85 years with acute or convalescent COVID-19. Input material: peripheral blood. V usage is TRBV5-1 and J usage is TRBJ1-1, with D unresolved. The CDR3 loop reads CASSLPGVAEAFF. Written as DNA, the CDR3 is TGCGCCAGCAGCTTGCCTGGAGTCGCTGAAGCTTTCTTT. The full variable domain, in which reference TRBV5-1 and TRBJ1-1 provide the parts outside the CDR3, is KAGVTQTPRYLIKTRGQQVTLSCSPISGHRSVSWYQQTPGQGLQFLFEYFSETQRNKGNFPGRFSGRQFSNSRSEMNVSTLELGDSALYLCASSLPGVAEAFFGQGTRLTVV.